Listed here are 10 T cell receptor beta chains from one sample, sequenced in a study of shared clonotypes between healthy human individuals. This table comes from immunoSEQ multiplex PCR, and its TCRdb copy is limited to in-frame clones, with some not included. The repertoire includes millions of clones, roughly 94% of them detected once, and around 0.13% sits in the top ten. The specimen was naive CD4+ T cells sorted from blood. Subset: CD45RA+ positively selected. The receptors here all came from a man younger than 30 in good health.

The genes are TRBV10-3 and TRBJ2-1; maybe TRBD2 (6 bases). Germline V CDR1 and CDR2: ENHRY, SYGVKD. This CDR3 is built from 12 residues. The germline V and J ends were trimmed by 8 bases and 8 bases, with 13 bases remaining between them. The CDR3 DNA is TGTGCCATCTCCGACGGAGGGCATGAGCAGTTCTTC. It codes for CAISDGGHEQFF.

The V call is TRBV6-5, the J call TRBJ2-1; 8 bases map to TRBD2. CDR3 length: 16 residues. V shed 2 bases, J shed 2 bases, and the junction held 5 bases outside the gene matches. CDR1 and CDR2 from the germline V gene are MNHEY and SVGAGI. The CDR3 DNA follows: TGTGCCAGCAGTTACGGGACTAGAGGGACCTACAATGAGCAGTTCTTC. Translating it yields CASSYGTRGTYNEQFF.

The chain uses TRBV6-5 and TRBJ2-7; 8 bases are a match to TRBD2. Germline V gene data show CDR1 as MNHEY and CDR2 as SVGAGI. This CDR3 is built from 15 residues. J was trimmed by 0 bases and V by 6 bases; bases with no gene match: 7. CDR3 amino acids: CASRPAGGLSYEQYF. The DNA of the CDR3 is TGTGCCAGCAGACCCGCGGGGGGACTCTCCTACGAGCAGTACTTC.

This chain links TRBV10-3 with TRBJ1-2; 8 bases are shared with TRBD1. Germline V gene data show CDR1 as ENHRY and CDR2 as SYGVKD. The ends lost 8 bases at V and 9 bases at J; junction bases unmatched: 14. CDR3 size: 14 residues. CDR3 bases: TGTGCCATCGGGGAATTCACAGGGGGTCGAAGCTACACCTTC. Protein: CAIGEFTGGRSYTF.

This chain connects TRBV5-6 to TRBJ2-7; possibly TRBD1 or TRBD2 for D (6 bases each). CDR3 length: 16 amino acids. Germline values: CDR1 SGHDT, CDR2 YYEEEE. Deletions cut 3 bases from V and 1 base from J, with 17 bases between. CDR3 sequence (DNA): TGTGCCAGCAGCTCCCCGACGGGGGCGGCTTCCTACGAGCAGTACTTC. Translation gives CASSSPTGAASYEQYF.

The chain joins TRBV7-2 to TRBJ1-1; D gene ambiguous. Trimming stripped 6 bases from V and 1 base from J, with 9 bases between. Germline CDR1 reads SGHTA; CDR2 reads FQGNSA. CDR3 size: 13 residues. The DNA of the CDR3 is TGTGCCAGCAGTCCCCGGGCGAACACTGAAGCTTTCTTT. Translated, it gives CASSPRANTEAFF.

The rearrangement links TRBV5-6 to TRBJ1-5; D possibly corresponds to TRBD1 (6 bases). This CDR3 is 14 amino acids long. The V end was cut by 6 bases, the J end by 7 bases, with 17 bases between. Germline V CDR1 and CDR2: SGHDT, YYEEEE. The CDR3 region has the DNA TGTGCCAGCATCCTGACAGGCGGGTTGCAGCCCCAGCATTTT. This encodes CASILTGGLQPQHF.

In regard to this clone: Other DNA variants within this sample encode the same CDR3. The chain employs TRBV4-3 and TRBJ1-6, with D uncertain. The CDR3 length is 15 residues. Trimming took 0 bases from V and 5 from J, leaving 8 bases between them. Germline values: CDR1 LGHNA, CDR2 YSLEER. The DNA of the CDR3 is TGCGCCAGCAGCCAAGATATAGGGAATAATTCACCCCTCCACTTT. Amino acids: CASSQDIGNNSPLHF.

The chain joins TRBV5-6 to TRBJ2-7; 8 positions agree with TRBD1. CDR3 length: 14 residues. The J segment lost 2 bases and the V segment lost 4 bases, leaving 5 bases of the junction unmatched. The germline gives CDR1 SGHDT, CDR2 YYEEEE. The CDR3 nucleotides are TGTGCCAGCAGCACCGGGACAGGTGCCTACGAGCAGTACTTC. Translating gives CASSTGTGAYEQYF.

The V and J genes are TRBV4-3 and TRBJ2-3, with 9 bases fitting TRBD2. Germline V gene sequence: CDR1 LGHNA, CDR2 YSLEER. Trimming cost V 5 bases and J 8 bases; bases outside gene matches: 11. The CDR3 contains 15 residues. The CDR3 coding sequence is TGCGCCAGCAGCGGACTAGCGCTCCAGGAGACTACGCAGTATTTT. Protein product: CASSGLALQETTQYF.